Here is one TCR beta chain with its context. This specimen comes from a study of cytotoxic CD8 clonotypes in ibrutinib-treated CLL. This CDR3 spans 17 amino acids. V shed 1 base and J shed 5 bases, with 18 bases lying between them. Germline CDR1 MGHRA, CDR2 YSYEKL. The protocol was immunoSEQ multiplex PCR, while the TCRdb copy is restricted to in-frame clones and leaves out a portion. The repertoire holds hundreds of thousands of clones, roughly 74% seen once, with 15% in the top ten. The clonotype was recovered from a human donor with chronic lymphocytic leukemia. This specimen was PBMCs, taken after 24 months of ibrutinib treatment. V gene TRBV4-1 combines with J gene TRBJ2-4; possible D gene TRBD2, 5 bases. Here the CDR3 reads CASSQGSGASRENIQYF. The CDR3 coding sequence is TGCGCCAGCAGCCAAGGGAGCGGAGCCTCTCGGGAAAACATTCAGTACTTC.